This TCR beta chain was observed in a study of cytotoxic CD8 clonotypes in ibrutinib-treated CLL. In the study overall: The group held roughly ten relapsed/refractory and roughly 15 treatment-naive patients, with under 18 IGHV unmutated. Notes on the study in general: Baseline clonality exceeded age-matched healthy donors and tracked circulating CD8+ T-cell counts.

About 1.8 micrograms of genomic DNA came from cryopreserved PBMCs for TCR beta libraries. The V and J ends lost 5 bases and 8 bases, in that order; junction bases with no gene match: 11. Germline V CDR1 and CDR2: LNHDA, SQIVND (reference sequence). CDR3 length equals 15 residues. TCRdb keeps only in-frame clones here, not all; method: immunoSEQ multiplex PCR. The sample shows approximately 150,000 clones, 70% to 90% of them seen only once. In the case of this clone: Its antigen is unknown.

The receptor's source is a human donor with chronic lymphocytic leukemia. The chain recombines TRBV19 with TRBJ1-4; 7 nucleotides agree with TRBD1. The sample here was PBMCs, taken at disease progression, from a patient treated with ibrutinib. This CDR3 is CASSPNRGRGEKLFF. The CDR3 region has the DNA TGTGCCAGTAGTCCGAACAGGGGAAGAGGGGAAAAACTGTTTTTT. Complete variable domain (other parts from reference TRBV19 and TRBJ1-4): DGGITQSPKYLFRKEGQNVTLSCEQNLNHDAMYWYRQDPGQGLRLIYYSQIVNDFQKGDIAEGYSVSREKKESFPLTVTSAQKNPTAFYLCASSPNRGRGEKLFFGSGTQLSVL.